This T cell receptor beta chain is drawn from a study of CD8+CD57+ T cells in acquired aplastic anemia. Across the whole study: CD4+ and CD8+ cells, once sorted, gave DNA averaging approximately 3.4 ug.

Germline values: CDR1 SGHVS, CDR2 FQNEAQ. V dropped 7 bases and J dropped 4; count of bases not matched to a gene: 10. CDR3 length equals 16 residues. Genomic DNA, the template, was used for profiling of the TCR beta VDJ and CDR3. A single record per CDR3 protein comes from TCRdb applying MiXCR to the reads. The table has about 190,000 distinct CDR3 sequences, roughly half seen once. Overall study findings and caveats: The study identified under 30 CD8+ CDR3 sequences shared by patients and controls. Patients were compared with controls for CD8+ Simpson's diversity, and no significant difference emerged.

There are many counts of this clonotype. Its antigen is still unknown. The sequenced sample was sorted CD4+, CD8+, or CD8+CD57+ T cells (not recorded which) from PBMCs. This sequence joins TRBV7-8 and TRBJ2-3; 11 bases align to TRBD2. The TCR comes from a human donor in good health, serving as a control. CDR3 bases: TGTGCCAGCACCCCAGGGCTAGCGGGGGGCGCAGATACGCAGTATTTT. It codes for CASTPGLAGGADTQYF.